Listed here are 16 T cell receptor beta chains from one sample, sequenced in a study of T cells after somatic rescue of genetic block. Method: immunoSEQ multiplex PCR; TCRdb's copy keeps in-frame clones and lacks some. There are approximately 9,800 clones in the sample; around 70% occur only once, and around a fifth lies in the top ten. The specimen was peripheral blood mononuclear cells (PBMCs). These receptors were obtained from a boy aged 10-17 years.

This clone was observed a few times. The J gene is TRBJ1-2, the V gene TRBV18, with 7 bases lining up with TRBD1. The CDR3 is made up of 15 amino acids. Looked up from germline, CDR1 is KGHSH and CDR2 is LQKENI. Trimming took 3 bases from V and 4 from J; bases not matched to a gene: 8. This chain's CDR3 is CASSPPRDSVYGYTF. The CDR3 nucleotides are TGTGCCAGCTCACCGCCCCGGGACAGCGTCTATGGCTACACCTTC.

CDR3 residues: CAWRSAGANFNYGYTF. In DNA, the CDR3 is TGTGCCTGGAGATCCGCTGGGGCCAACTTTAACTATGGCTACACCTTC. The chain links TRBV30 to TRBJ1-2; maybe TRBD1 (5 bases). The CDR3 spans 16 residues. Germline-derived CDR1 and CDR2 are GTSNPN and SVGIG (reference sequence). V lost 3 bases to trimming and J lost 1 base, with 18 bases between them. The full variable domain, completed using reference TRBV30 and TRBJ1-2, is SQTIHQWPATLVQPVGSPLSLECTVEGTSNPNLYWYRQAAGRGLQLLFYSVGIGQISSEVPQNLSASRPQDRQFILSSKKLLLSDSGFYLCAWRSAGANFNYGYTFGSGTRLTVV.

The chain employs TRBV7-2 and TRBJ2-5, with a possible D match to TRBD1 (6 bases). Germline loops: CDR1 SGHTA, CDR2 FQGNSA. Trimming took off 1 base at V and 2 bases at J, with 14 bases between the two ends. There are 16 residues in the CDR3. This CDR3 is CASSLVVWTVQETQYF. CDR3 in DNA: TGTGCCAGCAGCTTAGTAGTGTGGACAGTTCAAGAGACCCAGTACTTC. The whole variable domain, filled in from reference TRBV7-2 and TRBJ2-5, reads GAGVSQSPSNKVTEKGKDVELRCDPISGHTALYWYRQSLGQGLEFLIYFQGNSAPDKSGLPSDRFSAERTGGSVSTLTIQRTQQEDSAVYLCASSLVVWTVQETQYFGPGTRLLVL.

CDR3 in amino acids: CASSQQGAGELFF. The CDR3 DNA reads as TGTGCCAGCAGCCAACAGGGGGCCGGGGAGCTGTTTTTT. V gene TRBV11-3 combines with J gene TRBJ2-2, with 8 bases that match TRBD1. The CDR3 is made up of 13 amino acids. J was trimmed by 6 bases and V by 5 bases; bases with no gene match: 2. Germline loops: CDR1 SGHNT, CDR2 YENEEA.

The chain joins TRBV7-3 to TRBJ2-1; D might be TRBD1 (6 bases). V shed 5 bases and J shed 1 base, with 15 bases lying between them. Germline V CDR1 and CDR2: SGHTA, FQGTGA. This CDR3 is 16 amino acids long. CDR3 protein: CASSPYRVGSYNEQFF. For the CDR3, the DNA is TGTGCCAGCAGCCCCTACAGGGTTGGATCCTACAATGAGCAGTTCTTC.

The chain carries TRBV5-1 and TRBJ2-7, with TRBD1 matching over 10 bases. V trimming: 4 bases; J trimming: 2 bases; junction bases outside the gene matches: 3. This CDR3 has 14 residues. Germline CDR1 and CDR2: SGHRS and YFSETQ. This CDR3 reads CASSLTGGPYEQYF. As DNA, the CDR3 is TGCGCCAGCAGCCTGACAGGGGGCCCCTACGAGCAGTACTTC.

This rearrangement joins TRBV19 to TRBJ2-3, with a possible D match to TRBD2 (6 bases). Germline lookup yields CDR1 LNHDA and CDR2 SQIVND (reference sequence). Trimming left V 3 bases short and J 0 bases short, with 13 bases between. The CDR3 runs to 16 residues. The CDR3 DNA reads TGTGCCAGTAGTATTTGGGGGGAAAGAAGCACAGATACGCAGTATTTT. This translates into CASSIWGERSTDTQYF. The whole variable domain, remainder taken from reference TRBV19 and TRBJ2-3, is DGGITQSPKYLFRKEGQNVTLSCEQNLNHDAMYWYRQDPGQGLRLIYYSQIVNDFQKGDIAEGYSVSREKKESFPLTVTSAQKNPTAFYLCASSIWGERSTDTQYFGPGTRLTVL.

This chain connects TRBV2 to TRBJ2-7, with unresolved D. The V end was cut by 4 bases, the J end by 4 bases, with 8 bases between. The germline V gene has CDR1 SNHLY and CDR2 FYNNEI. The CDR3 has 12 amino acids. The CDR3 region is CASSASKYEQYF. Here the CDR3 DNA reads TGTGCCAGCAGTGCCTCCAAGTACGAGCAGTACTTC.

This clone is a singleton in its sample. The chain recombines TRBV28 with TRBJ2-5, with 9 bases that match TRBD1. CDR3 length: 12 amino acids. J was trimmed by 11 bases and V by 6 bases; bases with no gene match: 7. Per germline, CDR1 MDHEN and CDR2 SYDVKM. The CDR3 protein is CASRRTGGGQYF. CDR3 nucleotide sequence: TGTGCCAGCAGACGTACAGGGGGCGGGCAGTACTTC. Variable domain in full (rest from reference TRBV28 and TRBJ2-5): DVKVTQSSRYLVKRTGEKVFLECVQDMDHENMFWYRQDPGLGLRLIYFSYDVKMKEKGDIPEGYSVSREKKERFSLILESASTNQTSMYLCASRRTGGGQYFGPGTRLLVL.

This clone showed up just once. V gene TRBV18 combines with J gene TRBJ1-5; no clear D gene. The CDR3 consists of 15 residues. The germline V and J ends were trimmed by 6 bases and 2 bases, with 14 bases remaining between them. Germline values: CDR1 KGHSH, CDR2 LQKENI. CDR3 amino acids: CASSELGSGNQPQHF. Written as DNA, the CDR3 is TGTGCCAGCTCGGAATTGGGAAGCGGCAATCAGCCCCAGCATTTT.

The table lists this clone with a few counts. The V call is TRBV2, the J call TRBJ2-1; D ambiguous. There are 13 residues in the CDR3. V was clipped by 0 bases and J by 8 bases, with 8 bases between them. Germline V gene lookup returns CDR1 SNHLY and CDR2 FYNNEI. CDR3 sequence (DNA): TGTGCCAGCAGTGAAGCGCTTCGGGATGAGCAGTTCTTC. Its translation is CASSEALRDEQFF.

With regard to this clone: Relative to the germline gene, one junction end is altered; a read error may explain this. The CDR3: CASSVAPDRLDGHTF. The DNA for the CDR3 is TGTGCCAGCAGCGTAGCTCCGGACAGGTTGGATGGCCACACCTTC. This chain connects TRBV9 to TRBJ1-2; 7 positions agree with TRBD1. Germline values: CDR1 SGDLS, CDR2 YYNGEE. This CDR3 is built from 15 residues.

This clone was seen a few times. The chain recombines TRBV18 with TRBJ1-1; D uncertain. Germline CDR1 KGHSH, CDR2 LQKENI. Trimming pared 6 bases from V and 1 base from J, leaving 9 bases between. CDR3 size: 13 residues. The CDR3 nucleotides are TGTGCCAGCTCCGAAGGAGGGAACACTGAAGCTTTCTTT. Its protein is CASSEGGNTEAFF.

The chain employs TRBV1 and TRBJ1-5; TRBD1, the D gene given by the table, was not confirmed from the DNA. TRBV1 constitutes a pseudogene. This CDR3 contains 16 residues. CDR3 loop: CTSSQLGQSRNQPQHF. DNA for the CDR3: TGCACCAGCAGCCAACTAGGACAGAGCCGAAATCAGCCCCAGCATTTT.

The chain has TRBV5-4 and TRBJ2-3; 10 nucleotides line up with TRBD2. With 2 bases clipped from V and 6 bases from J, the junction kept 9 bases outside the gene matches. CDR1 and CDR2 (germline): SGHNT, YYREEE (reference sequence). The CDR3 covers 16 residues. CDR3 protein: CASSFRFSGRSDTQYF. The CDR3 bases are TGTGCCAGCAGCTTTAGGTTTAGCGGGAGGTCGGATACGCAGTATTTT. Based on the CDR3 plus reference TRBV5-4 and TRBJ2-3, the full variable domain is ETGVTQSPTHLIKTRGQQVTLRCSSQSGHNTVSWYQQALGQGPQFIFQYYREEENGRGNFPPRFSGLQFPNYSSELNVNALELDDSALYLCASSFRFSGRSDTQYFGPGTRLTVL.

The rearrangement links TRBV7-8 to TRBJ2-7; D uncertain. The ends were cut back, 1 base at V and 1 base at J, with 2 bases in the middle. CDR1 is SGHVS, CDR2 FQNEAQ, per germline. This CDR3 has 12 amino acids. Written as DNA, the CDR3 is TGTGCCAGCAGCTTAGGGTCCTACGAGCAGTACTTC. Amino acid sequence: CASSLGSYEQYF.